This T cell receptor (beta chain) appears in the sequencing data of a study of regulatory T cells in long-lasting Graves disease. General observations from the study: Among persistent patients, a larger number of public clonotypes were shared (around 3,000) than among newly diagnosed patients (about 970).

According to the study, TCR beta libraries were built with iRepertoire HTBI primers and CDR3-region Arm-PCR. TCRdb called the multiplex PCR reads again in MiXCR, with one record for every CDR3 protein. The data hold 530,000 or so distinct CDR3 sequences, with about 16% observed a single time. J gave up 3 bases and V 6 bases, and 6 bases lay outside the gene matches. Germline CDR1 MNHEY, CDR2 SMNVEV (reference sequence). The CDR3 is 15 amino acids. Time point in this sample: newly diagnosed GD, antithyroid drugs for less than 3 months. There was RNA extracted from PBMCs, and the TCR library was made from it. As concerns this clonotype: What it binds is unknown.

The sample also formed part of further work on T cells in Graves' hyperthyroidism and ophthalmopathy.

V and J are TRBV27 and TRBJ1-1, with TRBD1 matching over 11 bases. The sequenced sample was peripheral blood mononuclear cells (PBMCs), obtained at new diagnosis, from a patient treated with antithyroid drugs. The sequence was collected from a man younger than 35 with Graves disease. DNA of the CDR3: TGTGCCAGCAGCCCCGGGACAGGGGGGGACACTGAAGCTTTCTTT. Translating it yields CASSPGTGGDTEAFF.